Described below is a single T cell receptor (beta chain) sequence and its context. Its target is not known. The entry originates in a study of CXCR3-negative and CXCR3-positive naive CD8 T cells. The CDR3 runs 17 residues. Study-wide points: Against CXCR3-negative naive cells, CXCR3-positive naive cells showed more hydrophobic TRB CDR3s.

TRB cDNA was prepared as libraries by UMI-labeled 5' RACE. TCRdb re-analyzed the 5' RACE reads; it lists each CDR3 protein once, without DNA. Its table records around 80,000 distinct CDR3 sequences. The V call is TRBV12-3 or TRBV12-4, the J call TRBJ2-3; with no DNA, the TCRdb D assignment of TRBD1 cannot be verified. The source of this sequence is a human donor in good health. Some clones in this sample may be carry-over from other donors' samples. Sequenced material: naive CXCR3+ CD8+ T cells from blood. This sample's subset: CD45RO-CCR7+CD27+CD95- naive CD8+ T cells expressing CXCR3 (TNR3+). CDR3 in amino acids: CASSLESQGALFDTQYF.